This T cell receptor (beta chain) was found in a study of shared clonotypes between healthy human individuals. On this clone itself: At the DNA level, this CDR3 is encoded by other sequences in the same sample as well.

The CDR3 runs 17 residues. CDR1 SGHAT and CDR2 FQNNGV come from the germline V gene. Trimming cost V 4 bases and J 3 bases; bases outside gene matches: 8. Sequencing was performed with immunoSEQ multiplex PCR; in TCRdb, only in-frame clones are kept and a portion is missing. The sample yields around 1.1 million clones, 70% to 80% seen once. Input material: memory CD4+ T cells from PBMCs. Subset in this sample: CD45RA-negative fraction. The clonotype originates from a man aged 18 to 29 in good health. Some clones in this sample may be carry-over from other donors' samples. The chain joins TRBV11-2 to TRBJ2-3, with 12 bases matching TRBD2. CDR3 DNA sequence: TGTGCCAGCAGCTCCCGACTAGCGGGAGTCCTTACAGATACGCAGTATTTT. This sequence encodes CASSSRLAGVLTDTQYF. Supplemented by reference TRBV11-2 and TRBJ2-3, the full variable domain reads EAGVAQSPRYKIIEKRQSVAFWCNPISGHATLYWYQQILGQGPKLLIQFQNNGVVDDSQLPKDRFSAERLKGVDSTLKIQPAKLEDSAVYLCASSSRLAGVLTDTQYFGPGTRLTVL.